The T cell receptor (beta chain) under discussion was sequenced for a study of memory CD4+ T cells and cytomegalovirus serostatus. Clones were sequenced by immunoSEQ multiplex PCR, and TCRdb holds only the in-frame ones, with some missing. The sample yields 75,000 to 90,000 clones, around 80% seen once. Comment on this clone: The junction and the germline gene differ at one end; a read error may be behind it.

Single viable CD3+CD4+CD8-CD45RO+ cells were sorted as the memory CD4+ T cells. The sequenced sample was memory CD4+ T cells from blood. The source of this sequence is an adult in good health and CMV-seronegative.

This CDR3 is CASSLAGTDLANEQFF. The CDR3 DNA sequence: TGTGCTAGCAGCTTAGCCGGGACAGACTTGGCCAATGAGCAGTTCTTC. This chain uses TRBV7-7 with TRBJ2-1, with 7 bases identical to TRBD1. The V gene's germline CDR1 is SSHAT and CDR2 FNYEAQ (reference sequence). The CDR3 is 16 residues long.